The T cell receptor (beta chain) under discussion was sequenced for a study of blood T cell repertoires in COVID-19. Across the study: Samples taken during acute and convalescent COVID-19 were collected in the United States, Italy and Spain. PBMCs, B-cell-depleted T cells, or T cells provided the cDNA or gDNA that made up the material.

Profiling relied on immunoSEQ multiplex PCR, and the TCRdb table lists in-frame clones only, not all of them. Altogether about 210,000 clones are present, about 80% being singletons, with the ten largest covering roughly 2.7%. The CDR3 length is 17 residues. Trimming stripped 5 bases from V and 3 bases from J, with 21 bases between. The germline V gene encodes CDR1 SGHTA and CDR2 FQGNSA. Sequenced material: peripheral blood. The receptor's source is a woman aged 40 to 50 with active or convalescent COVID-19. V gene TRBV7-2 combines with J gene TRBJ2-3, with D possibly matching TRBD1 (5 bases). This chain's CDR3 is CASSNPGALPGTDTQYF. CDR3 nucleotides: TGTGCCAGCAGCAACCCTGGGGCCCTCCCCGGGACAGATACGCAGTATTTT.